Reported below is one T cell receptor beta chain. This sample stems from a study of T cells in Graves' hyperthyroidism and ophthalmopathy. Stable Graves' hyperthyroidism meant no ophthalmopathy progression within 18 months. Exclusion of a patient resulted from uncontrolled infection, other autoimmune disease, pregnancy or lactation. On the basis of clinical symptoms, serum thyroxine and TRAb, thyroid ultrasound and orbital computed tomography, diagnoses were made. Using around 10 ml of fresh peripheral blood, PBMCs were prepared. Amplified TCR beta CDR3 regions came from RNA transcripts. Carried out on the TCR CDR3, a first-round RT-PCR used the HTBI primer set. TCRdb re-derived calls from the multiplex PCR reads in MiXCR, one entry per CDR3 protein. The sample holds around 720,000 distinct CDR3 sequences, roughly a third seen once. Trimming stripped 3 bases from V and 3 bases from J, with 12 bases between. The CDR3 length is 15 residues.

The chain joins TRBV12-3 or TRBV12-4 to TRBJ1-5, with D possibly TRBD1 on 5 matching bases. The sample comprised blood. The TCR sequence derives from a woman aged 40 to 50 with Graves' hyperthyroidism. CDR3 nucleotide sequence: TGTGCCAGCAGTTTGACAGTCTACCCCAATCAGCCCCAGCATTTT. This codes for CASSLTVYPNQPQHF.